This TCR beta chain stems from a study of glioma-infiltrating T cells. This clonotype was seen many times. No antigen is known for it. Using RNA template, CDR3s of TCR alpha and beta were amplified with iRepertoire arm-PCR. For one-step reverse transcription and amplification, roughly 95-400 ng of tissue mRNA or PBMC total RNA was used. Via MiXCR, TCRdb re-called the multiplex PCR reads, giving one row per CDR3 protein. The table lists more than 95,000 distinct CDR3 sequences, roughly 25% of them singletons. Germline CDR1 and CDR2: SGHTA and FQGNSA. V was cut by 2 bases and J by 1 base, with 10 bases left in between. There are 15 residues in the CDR3. The study, taken as a whole, reports: Non-neoplastic patients had below-expected tissue-blood divergence, while all gliomas exceeded expectation. Tissue and blood shared very few CDR3 sequences.

The sequencing sample was made of glioma tissue, nonneoplastic brain tissue, or PBMCs (not recorded which). The J gene is TRBJ2-3, the V gene TRBV7-2; perhaps TRBD2 as D (6 bases). This clonotype originated in a human donor with low-grade glioma or glioblastoma, undergoing nonglioma brain surgery, or in good health (not recorded which). This CDR3 is CASSLMAGRTDTQYF. CDR3 nucleotide sequence: TGTGCCAGCAGCTTAATGGCGGGGCGCACAGATACGCAGTATTTT.